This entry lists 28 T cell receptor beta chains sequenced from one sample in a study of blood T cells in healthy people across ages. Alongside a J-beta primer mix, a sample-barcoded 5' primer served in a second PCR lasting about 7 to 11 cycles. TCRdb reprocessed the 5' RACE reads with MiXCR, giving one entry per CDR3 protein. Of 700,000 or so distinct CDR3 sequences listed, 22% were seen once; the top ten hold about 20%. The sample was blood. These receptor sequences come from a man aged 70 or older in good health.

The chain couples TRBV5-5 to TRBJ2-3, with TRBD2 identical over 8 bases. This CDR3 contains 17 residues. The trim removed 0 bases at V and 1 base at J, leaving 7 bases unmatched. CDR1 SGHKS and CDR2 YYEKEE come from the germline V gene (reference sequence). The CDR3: CASSLAAGAGGTDTQYF. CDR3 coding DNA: TGTGCCAGCAGCTTGGCCGCGGGAGCGGGGGGCACAGATACGCAGTATTTT. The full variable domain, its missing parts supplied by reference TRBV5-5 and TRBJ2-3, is DAGVTQSPTHLIKTRGQQVTLRCSPISGHKSVSWYQQVLGQGPQFIFQYYEKEERGRGNFPDRFSARQFPNYSSELNVNALLLGDSALYLCASSLAAGAGGTDTQYFGPGTRLTVL.

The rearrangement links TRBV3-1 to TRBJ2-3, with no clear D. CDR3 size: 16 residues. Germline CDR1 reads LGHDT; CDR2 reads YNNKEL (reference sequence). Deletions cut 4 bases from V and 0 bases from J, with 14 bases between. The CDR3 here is CASSPGRRQSTDTQYF. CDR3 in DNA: TGTGCCAGCAGCCCCGGGCGCAGGCAGAGCACAGATACGCAGTATTTT.

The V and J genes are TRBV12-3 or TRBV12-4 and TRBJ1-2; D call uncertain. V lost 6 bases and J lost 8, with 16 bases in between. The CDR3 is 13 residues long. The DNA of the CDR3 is TGTGCCAGCAGGCCCCGGGAGGCGGGAGGCTACACCTTC. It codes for CASRPREAGGYTF.

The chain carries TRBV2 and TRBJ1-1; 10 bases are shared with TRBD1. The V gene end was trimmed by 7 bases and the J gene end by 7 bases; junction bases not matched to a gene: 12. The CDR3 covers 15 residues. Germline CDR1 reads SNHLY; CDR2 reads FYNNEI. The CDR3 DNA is TGTGCCAGCACAAGGGACAGGGGAGCGAAAAGTGAAGCTTTCTTT. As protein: CASTRDRGAKSEAFF. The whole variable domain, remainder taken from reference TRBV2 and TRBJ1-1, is EPEVTQTPSHQVTQMGQEVILRCVPISNHLYFYWYRQILGQKVEFLVSFYNNEISEKSEIFDDQFSVERPDGSNFTLKIRSTKLEDSAMYFCASTRDRGAKSEAFFGQGTRLTVV.

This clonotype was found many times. Written as DNA, the CDR3 is TGTGCCAGCAGCCCTGGACTAGCGATCTCCTACGAGCAGTACTTC. Amino acids: CASSPGLAISYEQYF. This chain links TRBV5-5 with TRBJ2-7; TRBD2 matches at 9 bases. Germline V gene data show CDR1 as SGHKS and CDR2 as YYEKEE (reference sequence). V lost 4 bases and J lost 0; bases outside the gene matches: 5. The CDR3 runs 15 residues. Together with reference TRBV5-5 and TRBJ2-7, the CDR3 gives the full variable domain: DAGVTQSPTHLIKTRGQQVTLRCSPISGHKSVSWYQQVLGQGPQFIFQYYEKEERGRGNFPDRFSARQFPNYSSELNVNALLLGDSALYLCASSPGLAISYEQYFGPGTRLTVT.

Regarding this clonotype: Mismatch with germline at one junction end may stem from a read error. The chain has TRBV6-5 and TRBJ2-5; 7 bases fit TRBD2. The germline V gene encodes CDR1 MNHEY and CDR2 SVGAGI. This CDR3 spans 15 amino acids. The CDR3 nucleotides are TGTGCCGGCAGTTTCGACCCAGCGGGGCAAGAGACCCAGTACTTC. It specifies CAGSFDPAGQETQYF.

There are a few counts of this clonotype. CDR3 sequence reads: CASSVTMTGWDGYTF. CDR3 DNA sequence: TGTGCCAGCAGTGTTACGATGACAGGGTGGGACGGCTACACCTTC. The chain employs TRBV12-3 or TRBV12-4 and TRBJ1-2; 7 positions agree with TRBD1. CDR3 length: 15 amino acids. Germline trimming cut 5 bases from V and 8 bases from J; bases unmatched to any gene: 14.

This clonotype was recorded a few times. For the CDR3, the DNA is TGTGCCAGCAGCTCCCCTCTCGGGGCGGGTGACACTGAAGCTTTCTTT. It translates to CASSSPLGAGDTEAFF. The rearrangement uses TRBV7-9 and TRBJ1-1, with D possibly matching TRBD1 (5 bases). Trimming removed 4 bases from V and 3 bases from J, with 18 bases in between. Germline lookup yields CDR1 SEHNR and CDR2 FQNEAQ (reference sequence). The CDR3 length is 16 residues.

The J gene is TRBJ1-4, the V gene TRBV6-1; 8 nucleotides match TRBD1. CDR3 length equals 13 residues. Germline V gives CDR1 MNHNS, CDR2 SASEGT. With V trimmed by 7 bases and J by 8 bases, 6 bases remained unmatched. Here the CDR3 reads CASNRGVNEKLFF. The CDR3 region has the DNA TGTGCCAGCAACAGGGGGGTGAACGAAAAACTGTTTTTT.

The CDR3 DNA reads TGTGCCAGCTCACCACCGGGCGCTACCGGGGAGCTGTTTTTT. Its protein product is CASSPPGATGELFF. V is TRBV18 and J is TRBJ2-2, with D uncertain. V lost 0 bases and J lost 5, with 7 bases in between. Germline CDR1 and CDR2: KGHSH and LQKENI. The CDR3 totals 14 residues.

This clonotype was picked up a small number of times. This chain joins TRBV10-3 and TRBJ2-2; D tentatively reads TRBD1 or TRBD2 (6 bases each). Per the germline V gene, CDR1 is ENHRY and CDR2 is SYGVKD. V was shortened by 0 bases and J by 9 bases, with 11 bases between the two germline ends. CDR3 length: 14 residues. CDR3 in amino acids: CAISESGGPRELFF. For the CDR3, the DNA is TGTGCCATCAGTGAGTCGGGGGGCCCCCGGGAGCTGTTTTTT.

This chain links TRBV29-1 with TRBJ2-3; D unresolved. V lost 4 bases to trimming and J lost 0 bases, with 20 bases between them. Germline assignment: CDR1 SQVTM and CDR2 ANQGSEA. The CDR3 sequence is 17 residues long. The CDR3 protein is CSVGPSMLRHSTDTQYF. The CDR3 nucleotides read TGCAGCGTTGGGCCGTCCATGTTAAGACATAGCACAGATACGCAGTATTTT.

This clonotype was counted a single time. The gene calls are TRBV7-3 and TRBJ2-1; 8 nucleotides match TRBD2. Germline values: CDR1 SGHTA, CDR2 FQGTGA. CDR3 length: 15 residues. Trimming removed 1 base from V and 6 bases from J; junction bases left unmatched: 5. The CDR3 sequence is CASSLNGRALNEQFF. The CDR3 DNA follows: TGTGCCAGCAGCTTAAACGGGAGGGCCCTCAATGAGCAGTTCTTC. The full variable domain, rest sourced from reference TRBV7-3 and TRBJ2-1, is GAGVSQTPSNKVTEKGKYVELRCDPISGHTALYWYRQSLGQGPEFLIYFQGTGAADDSGLPNDRFFAVRPEGSVSTLKIQRTERGDSAVYLCASSLNGRALNEQFFGPGTRLTVL.

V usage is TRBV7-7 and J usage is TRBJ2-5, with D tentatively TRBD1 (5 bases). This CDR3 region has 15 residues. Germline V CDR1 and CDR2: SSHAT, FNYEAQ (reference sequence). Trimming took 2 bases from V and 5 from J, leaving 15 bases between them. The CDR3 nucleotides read TGTGCCAGCAGCTTATTAGGGGCCAAGCTGGAGACCCAGTACTTC. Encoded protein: CASSLLGAKLETQYF. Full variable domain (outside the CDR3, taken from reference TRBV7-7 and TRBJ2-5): GAGVSQSPRYKVTKRGQDVTLRCDPISSHATLYWYQQALGQGPEFLTYFNYEAQPDKSGLPSDRFSAERPEGSISTLTIQRTEQRDSAMYRCASSLLGAKLETQYFGPGTRLLVL.

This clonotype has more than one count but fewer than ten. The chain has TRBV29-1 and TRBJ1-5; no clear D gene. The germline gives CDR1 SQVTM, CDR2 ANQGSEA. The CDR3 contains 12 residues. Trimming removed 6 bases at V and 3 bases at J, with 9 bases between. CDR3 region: CSVANTNQPQHF. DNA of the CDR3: TGCAGCGTCGCTAACACCAATCAGCCCCAGCATTTT.

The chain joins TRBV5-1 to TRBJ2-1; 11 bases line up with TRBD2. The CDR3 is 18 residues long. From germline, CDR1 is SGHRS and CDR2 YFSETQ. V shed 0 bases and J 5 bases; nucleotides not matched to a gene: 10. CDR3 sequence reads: CASSLAGAGTSGHNEQFF. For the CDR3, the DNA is TGCGCCAGCAGCTTGGCAGGTGCGGGGACTAGCGGACACAATGAGCAGTTCTTC.

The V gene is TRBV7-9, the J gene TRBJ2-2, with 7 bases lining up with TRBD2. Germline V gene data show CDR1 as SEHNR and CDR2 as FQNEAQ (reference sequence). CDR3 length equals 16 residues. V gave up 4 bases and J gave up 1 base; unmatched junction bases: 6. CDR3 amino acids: CASSSPLAVNTGELFF. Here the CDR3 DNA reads TGTGCCAGCAGCTCCCCTCTAGCGGTGAACACCGGGGAGCTGTTTTTT. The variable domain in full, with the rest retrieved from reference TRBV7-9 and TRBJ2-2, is DTGVSQNPRHKITKRGQNVTFRCDPISEHNRLYWYRQTLGQGPEFLTYFQNEAQLEKSRLLSDRFSAERPKGSFSTLEIQRTEQGDSAMYLCASSSPLAVNTGELFFGEGSRLTVL.

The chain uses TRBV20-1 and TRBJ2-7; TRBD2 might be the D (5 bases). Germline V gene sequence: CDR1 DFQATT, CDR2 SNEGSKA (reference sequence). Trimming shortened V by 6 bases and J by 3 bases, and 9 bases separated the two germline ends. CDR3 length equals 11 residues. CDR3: CSATRGYEQYF. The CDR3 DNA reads TGCAGTGCAACCCGGGGCTACGAGCAGTACTTC.

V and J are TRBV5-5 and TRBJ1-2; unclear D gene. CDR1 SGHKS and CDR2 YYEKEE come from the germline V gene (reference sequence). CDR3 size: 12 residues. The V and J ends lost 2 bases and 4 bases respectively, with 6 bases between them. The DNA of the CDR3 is TGTGCCAGCAGCTTTAGTTTCTATGGCTACACCTTC. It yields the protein CASSFSFYGYTF.

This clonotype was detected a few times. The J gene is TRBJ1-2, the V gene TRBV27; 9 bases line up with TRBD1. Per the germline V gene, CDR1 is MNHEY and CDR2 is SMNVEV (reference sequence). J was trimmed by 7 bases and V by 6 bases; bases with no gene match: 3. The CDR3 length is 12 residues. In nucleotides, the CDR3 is TGTGCCAGCAGAGACAGGGGGGTTGGCTACACCTTC. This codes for CASRDRGVGYTF.

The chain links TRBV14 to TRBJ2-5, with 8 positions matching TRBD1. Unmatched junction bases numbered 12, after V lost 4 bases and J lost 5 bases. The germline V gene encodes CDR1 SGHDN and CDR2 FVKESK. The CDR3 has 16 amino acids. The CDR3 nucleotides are TGTGCCAGCAGCCGTCGACTTGGACAGGGTGAGGAGACCCAGTACTTC. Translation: CASSRRLGQGEETQYF.

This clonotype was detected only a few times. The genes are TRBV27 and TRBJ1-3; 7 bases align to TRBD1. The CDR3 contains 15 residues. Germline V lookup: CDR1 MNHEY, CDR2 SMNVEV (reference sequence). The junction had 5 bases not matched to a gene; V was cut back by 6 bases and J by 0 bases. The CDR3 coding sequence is TGTGCCAGCAGCCCGGACAGGACCTCTGGAAACACCATATATTTT. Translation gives CASSPDRTSGNTIYF.

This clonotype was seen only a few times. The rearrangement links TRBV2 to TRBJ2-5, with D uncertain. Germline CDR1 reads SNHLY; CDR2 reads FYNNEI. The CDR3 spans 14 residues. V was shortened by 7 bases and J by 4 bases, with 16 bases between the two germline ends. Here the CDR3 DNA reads TGTGCCAGCACCAGACTCCGAGGTCGAGAGACCCAGTACTTC. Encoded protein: CASTRLRGRETQYF.

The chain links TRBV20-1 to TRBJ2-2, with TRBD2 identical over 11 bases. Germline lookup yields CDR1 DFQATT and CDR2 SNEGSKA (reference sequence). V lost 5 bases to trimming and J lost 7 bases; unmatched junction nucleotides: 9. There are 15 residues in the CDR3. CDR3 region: CSAGEVAGGFGELFF. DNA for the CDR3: TGCAGTGCTGGGGAGGTAGCGGGGGGGTTCGGGGAGCTGTTTTTT.

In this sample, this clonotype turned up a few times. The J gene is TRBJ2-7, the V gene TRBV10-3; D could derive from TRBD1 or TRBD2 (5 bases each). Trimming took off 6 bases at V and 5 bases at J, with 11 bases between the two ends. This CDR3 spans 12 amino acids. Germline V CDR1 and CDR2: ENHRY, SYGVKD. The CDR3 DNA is TGTGCCATCAGCGCGAGGGGTGACGAGCAGTACTTC. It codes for CAISARGDEQYF.

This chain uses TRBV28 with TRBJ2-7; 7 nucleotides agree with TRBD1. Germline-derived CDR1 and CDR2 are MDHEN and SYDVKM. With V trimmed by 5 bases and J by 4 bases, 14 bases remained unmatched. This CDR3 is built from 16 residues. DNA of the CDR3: TGTGCCAGCAGTACCCCTTCCTGGGACAGAGAATACGAGCAGTACTTC. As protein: CASSTPSWDREYEQYF.

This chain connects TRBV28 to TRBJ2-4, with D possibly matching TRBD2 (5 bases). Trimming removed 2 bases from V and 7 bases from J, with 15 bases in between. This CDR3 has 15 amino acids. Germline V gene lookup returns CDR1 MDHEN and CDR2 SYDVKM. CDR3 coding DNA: TGTGCCAGCAGTTTAGGGGAGATGGGTAGGAACATTCAGTACTTC. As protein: CASSLGEMGRNIQYF.

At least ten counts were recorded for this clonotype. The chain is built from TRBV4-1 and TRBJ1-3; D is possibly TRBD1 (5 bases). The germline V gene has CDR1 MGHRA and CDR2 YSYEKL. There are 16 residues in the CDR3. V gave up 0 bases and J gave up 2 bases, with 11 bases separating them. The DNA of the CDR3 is TGCGCCAGCAGCCAAGAGCATTGGGGGACTGGAAACACCATATATTTT. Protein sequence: CASSQEHWGTGNTIYF.